This is a list of T cell receptor beta chains from one sample in a study of shared clonotypes between healthy human individuals. Clones were read by immunoSEQ multiplex PCR, and TCRdb kept only the in-frame ones, dropping some. Among more than 2,000,000 clones, 80% to 95% were seen once, and the ten largest hold 0.39%. Sequencing used naive CD4+ T cells from PBMCs. These receptor sequences come from a man aged 18 to 30 in good health. Some clones in this sample may be carry-over from other donors' samples. Both conserved end residues are part of each CDR3. The order of the fields is V gene, D gene, clone size, J gene, CDR3 DNA, CDR3 protein. D genes are given only for firm matches. Expanded clones are given a class, and other clones once, few, many or no size at all.

>TRBV7-3|-|-|TRBJ2-6
TGTGCCAGCAGCTCTACTGGGGCCAACGTCCTGACTTTC
CASSSTGANVLTF
>TRBV7-9|TRBD2|-|TRBJ2-1
TGTGCCAGCAGCTTAATACTTGGACTAGCGGGAGGAGGAGGAAATGAGCAGTTCTTC
CASSLILGLAGGGGNEQFF
>TRBV5-4|TRBD2|-|TRBJ2-7
TGTGCCAGCAGCGCCGGGACTAGTTCTGGCGAGCAGTACTTC
CASSAGTSSGEQYF
>TRBV4-2|-|-|TRBJ2-7
TGTGCCAGCAGCCAACCATCCGGGACTCCGCACGGGAAGTTGTCGTACGAGCAGTACTTC
CASSQPSGTPHGKLSYEQYF
>TRBV28|-|-|TRBJ1-2
TGTGCCAGCAGTTTAAGTCCAGGCCATGTTAGCTACACCTTC
CASSLSPGHVSYTF
>TRBV4-1|-|-|TRBJ1-1
TGCGCCAGCAGCCAACCTACAAGAAACACTGAAGCTTTCTTT
CASSQPTRNTEAFF
>TRBV5-1|-|-|TRBJ2-7
TGCGCCAGCAGCTCGGCACATGGCGAGCAGTACTTC
CASSSAHGEQYF
>TRBV5-1|TRBD1|-|TRBJ1-4
TGCGCCAGCAGCCCTGGACAGGGGTCGGATGAAAAACTGTTTTTT
CASSPGQGSDEKLFF
>TRBV5-1|TRBD1|-|TRBJ1-4
TGCGCCAGCAGCTCGGGCAGTGGACAGGCTTTCTCTGAAAAACTGTTTTTT
CASSSGSGQAFSEKLFF
>TRBV21-1|-|-|TRBJ2-1
TGTGCCAGCAGCATAGGAGCGGGAACTCTCAATGAGCAGTTCTTC
CASSIGAGTLNEQFF
>TRBV28|-|-|TRBJ2-7
TGTGCCAGCAGTTTACTGGGCCCGACATACGAGCAGTACTTC
CASSLLGPTYEQYF
>TRBV6-4|TRBD1|-|TRBJ2-1
TGTGCCAGCAGCAGACAGGGGGGGAATGAGCAGTTCTTC
CASSRQGGNEQFF
>TRBV9|-|-|TRBJ2-1
TGTGCCAGCAGCCCTATAGCGTACTCCTACAATGAGCAGTTCTTC
CASSPIAYSYNEQFF
>TRBV11-2|-|-|TRBJ1-2
TGTGCCAGCAGCTTGGAGCCAGGACGACAGTCCTATAACTATGGCTACACCTTC
CASSLEPGRQSYNYGYTF
>TRBV27|-|-|TRBJ1-5
TGTGCCAGCAGCTCGCTAGGGGTTCGTCCGGGCAATCAGCCCCAGCATTTT
CASSSLGVRPGNQPQHF
>TRBV21-1|-|-|TRBJ1-5
TGTGCCAGCATGGTCGAGCCCCAGCATTTT
CASMVEPQHF
>TRBV7-3|-|-|TRBJ2-3
TGTGCCAGCAGCTTAACAGGGACTCGGGGCACAGATACGCAGTATTTT
CASSLTGTRGTDTQYF
>TRBV5-1|TRBD2|-|TRBJ2-3
TGCGCCAGCAGCTTGTCCGGGACTAGCGGGAGTCGGCATACGCAGTATTTT
CASSLSGTSGSRHTQYF
>TRBV5-6|-|-|TRBJ1-4
TGTGCCAGCAGCTTAGGCGGGAGAAATGAAAAACTGTTTTTT
CASSLGGRNEKLFF
>TRBV25-1|-|once|TRBJ2-2
TGTGCCAGCAGTGAAAGGCTCCAGGGTGGCGCCGGGGAGCTGTTTTTT
CASSERLQGGAGELFF
>TRBV29-1|TRBD2|-|TRBJ2-2
TGCAGCGTTAAGAAAGGGGAGGGCACCGGGGAGCTGTTTTTT
CSVKKGEGTGELFF
>TRBV5-8|TRBD1|-|TRBJ2-2
TGTGCCAGCAGCGCCGGGACAGGGCCCACCGGGGAGCTGTTTTTT
CASSAGTGPTGELFF
>TRBV27|TRBD2|-|TRBJ2-7
TGTGCCAGCAGTCTCGGACTAGCGGCCCACGAGCAGTACTTC
CASSLGLAAHEQYF
>TRBV2|-|-|TRBJ1-5
TGTGCCAGCAGTCAAACGGGACAAAGCAATCAGCCCCAGCATTTT
CASSQTGQSNQPQHF
>TRBV30|-|-|TRBJ2-2
TGTGCCTGGAGTATAAAGCGCGGAGGGGGAACCGGGGAGCTGTTTTTT
CAWSIKRGGGTGELFF
>TRBV28|TRBD1|-|TRBJ2-3
TGTGCCAGCAGTATTCCGGGACAGGGTCACGATACGCAGTATTTT
CASSIPGQGHDTQYF
>TRBV14|-|-|TRBJ1-4
TGTGCCAGCACTCCTTATCGGGCGAGGGGTGAAAAACTGTTTTTT
CASTPYRARGEKLFF
>TRBV5-1|TRBD2|once|TRBJ2-7
TGCGCCAGCAGCTTGGTAGCGGGCTACGAGCAGTACTTC
CASSLVAGYEQYF